These 15 T cell receptor beta chains were sequenced from one sample in a study of blood T cell repertoires in COVID-19. TCRdb's copy holds only in-frame clones and misses some; the assay was immunoSEQ multiplex PCR. Of about 140,000 clones listed, less than 90% are singletons. The sequenced sample consisted of peripheral blood. The receptors derive from a human donor with COVID-19, enrolled during active disease. The donor label of this sample is uncertain.

The CDR3 protein is CASSLEGLAGVGTDTQYF. The CDR3, as DNA: TGTGCCAGCAGCTTGGAGGGACTAGCGGGCGTGGGCACAGATACGCAGTATTTT. The chain has TRBV5-6 and TRBJ2-3; 12 bases map to TRBD2. J lost 1 base, V lost 0 bases, and 6 bases had no gene match. The germline V gene has CDR1 SGHDT and CDR2 YYEEEE. The CDR3 is 18 residues long.

V gene TRBV20-1 combines with J gene TRBJ2-4; D remains ambiguous. The length of the CDR3 is 11 residues. The germline CDR1 and CDR2 sequences are DFQATT and SNEGSKA (reference sequence). Trimming removed 4 bases from V and 7 bases from J, with 8 bases in between. CDR3 residues: CSAMSENIQYF. The CDR3 region has the DNA TGCAGTGCTATGAGTGAGAACATTCAGTACTTC.

The chain has TRBV29-1 and TRBJ1-5; D perhaps matches TRBD1 (5 bases). Trimming took 4 bases from V and 3 from J, leaving 7 bases between them. This CDR3 has 12 amino acids. Germline-derived CDR1 and CDR2 are SQVTM and ANQGSEA. CDR3 sequence: CSVGGVNQPQHF. The CDR3 DNA follows: TGCAGCGTTGGGGGGGTCAATCAGCCCCAGCATTTT.

This clone was detected once. The chain employs TRBV5-1 and TRBJ2-3, with 12 bases that match TRBD2. V trimming: 4 bases; J trimming: 1 base; junction bases outside the gene matches: 4. The CDR3 loop spans 16 amino acids. CDR1 SGHRS and CDR2 YFSETQ come from the germline V gene. The DNA of the CDR3 is TGCGCCAGCAGCCCGCCTAGCGGGGGGGGCACAGATACGCAGTATTTT. Residues: CASSPPSGGGTDTQYF.

The gene calls are TRBV5-1 and TRBJ2-2; possible D gene TRBD1, 5 bases. The V gene lost 5 bases and the J gene lost 3 bases, with 11 bases spanning the gap. The CDR3 spans 14 residues. Germline V gives CDR1 SGHRS, CDR2 YFSETQ. The CDR3 DNA is TGCGCCAGCAGAGAAGGGGCGGACACCGGGGAGCTGTTTTTT. This gives the protein CASREGADTGELFF.

This clone was seen only once. The chain is built from TRBV2 and TRBJ1-2, with 10 bases matching TRBD1. Trimming at V came to 5 bases and at J to 7 bases, leaving 4 bases not matched to a gene. In germline, CDR1 is SNHLY, CDR2 FYNNEI. CDR3 size: 13 residues. The CDR3 DNA reads TGTGCCAGCAGTAACGACAGGGGGCGTGGCTACACCTTC. Encoded protein: CASSNDRGRGYTF.

This chain links TRBV5-1 with TRBJ1-5; 7 nucleotides match TRBD1. Germline CDR1 reads SGHRS; CDR2 reads YFSETQ. The CDR3 extends over 14 amino acids. J lost 5 bases, V lost 4 bases, and 6 bases had no gene match. CDR3 sequence: CASSTGAGDQPQHF. The CDR3 DNA reads TGCGCCAGCAGCACAGGGGCGGGTGATCAGCCCCAGCATTTT.

The gene calls are TRBV4-1 and TRBJ2-1; 9 bases line up with TRBD2. CDR1 and CDR2 (germline): MGHRA, YSYEKL. The CDR3 sequence is 17 residues long. V trimming: 3 bases; J trimming: 7 bases; junction bases outside the gene matches: 13. Here the CDR3 reads CASSQGTGLAGFNEQFF. CDR3 coding DNA: TGCGCCAGCAGCCAGGGGACGGGACTAGCAGGGTTTAATGAGCAGTTCTTC.

This sequence joins TRBV23-1 and TRBJ1-3; maybe TRBD1 (6 bases). TRBV23-1 is an ORF; its function is uncertain. This CDR3 spans 15 amino acids. V lost 3 bases and J 2 bases, leaving 11 bases between the germline ends. The chain's CDR3 is CASSHVQGAGNTIYF. The CDR3 coding sequence is TGCGCCAGCAGTCACGTACAGGGAGCTGGAAACACCATATATTTT.

The genes are TRBV11-3 and TRBJ2-1; TRBD2 aligns across 9 bases. Unmatched junction bases numbered 8, after V lost 0 bases and J lost 8 bases. CDR1 is SGHNT and CDR2 is YENEEA in the germline V gene. The CDR3 is 16 residues long. The CDR3 loop is CASSLDLAGAIHEQFF. The DNA of the CDR3 is TGTGCCAGCAGCTTAGATTTAGCGGGAGCGATCCATGAGCAGTTCTTC.

The chain uses TRBV27 and TRBJ2-7; a weak D match, TRBD2 (7 bases). The V gene lost 5 bases and the J gene lost 0 bases, with 17 bases spanning the gap. This CDR3 has 16 amino acids. Germline CDR1 and CDR2: MNHEY and SMNVEV (reference sequence). For the CDR3, the DNA is TGTGCCAGCAGTCCACTGGGGCGGGGGCTCTCCTACGAGCAGTACTTC. Protein product: CASSPLGRGLSYEQYF.

V is TRBV18 and J is TRBJ2-7, with D maybe TRBD2 (6 bases). This CDR3 comprises 16 residues. V was clipped by 3 bases and J by 0 bases, with 15 bases between them. CDR1 is KGHSH and CDR2 is LQKENI in the germline V gene. The DNA of the CDR3 is TGTGCCAGCTCACCCCACGACCGCGGGATCTCCTACGAGCAGTACTTC. Amino acid sequence: CASSPHDRGISYEQYF.

The table lists this clone with a count of one. CDR3 sequence (DNA): TGTGCCAGTACCCTTTCAATGGGGTGGGAGGACTCTAATGAAAAACTGTTTTTT. Amino acid sequence: CASTLSMGWEDSNEKLFF. The gene calls are TRBV28 and TRBJ1-4, with no clear D. Trimming left V 9 bases short and J 3 bases short, with 26 bases between. Per the germline V gene, CDR1 is MDHEN and CDR2 is SYDVKM. This CDR3 has 18 amino acids.

This clone was counted between two and nine times. The chain joins TRBV6-5 to TRBJ2-5, with unresolved D. The germline V and J ends were trimmed by 6 bases and 2 bases, with 10 bases remaining between them. CDR1 is MNHEY, CDR2 SVGAGI, per germline. This CDR3 comprises 13 residues. Written as DNA, the CDR3 is TGTGCCAGCAGAGGCAGGTTACAAGAGACCCAGTACTTC. Translation gives CASRGRLQETQYF.

The chain uses TRBV29-1 and TRBJ1-1; TRBD1 matches at 8 bases. This CDR3 comprises 14 residues. V was pared by 8 bases and J by 4 bases, with 12 bases of the junction left unmatched. From germline, CDR1 is SQVTM and CDR2 ANQGSEA. The CDR3 reads CSSWAGGAGTEAFF. For the CDR3, the DNA is TGCAGCTCTTGGGCAGGGGGCGCCGGCACTGAAGCTTTCTTT. Based on the CDR3 plus reference TRBV29-1 and TRBJ1-1, the full variable domain is SAVISQKPSRDICQRGTSLTIQCQVDSQVTMMFWYRQQPGQSLTLIATANQGSEATYESGFVIDKFPISRPNLTFSTLTVSNMSPEDSSIYLCSSWAGGAGTEAFFGQGTRLTVV.